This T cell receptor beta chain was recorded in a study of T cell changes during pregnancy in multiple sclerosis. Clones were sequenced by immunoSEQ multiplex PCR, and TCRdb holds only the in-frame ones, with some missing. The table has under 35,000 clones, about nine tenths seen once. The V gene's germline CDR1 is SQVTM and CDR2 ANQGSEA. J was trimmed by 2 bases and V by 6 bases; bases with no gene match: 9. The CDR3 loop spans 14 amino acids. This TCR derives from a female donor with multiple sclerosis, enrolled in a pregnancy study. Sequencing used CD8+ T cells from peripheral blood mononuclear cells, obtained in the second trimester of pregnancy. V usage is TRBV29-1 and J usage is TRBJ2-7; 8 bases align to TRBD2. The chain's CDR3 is CSVIERELTYEQYF. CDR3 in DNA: TGCAGCGTCATTGAGCGGGAGTTAACCTACGAGCAGTACTTC.